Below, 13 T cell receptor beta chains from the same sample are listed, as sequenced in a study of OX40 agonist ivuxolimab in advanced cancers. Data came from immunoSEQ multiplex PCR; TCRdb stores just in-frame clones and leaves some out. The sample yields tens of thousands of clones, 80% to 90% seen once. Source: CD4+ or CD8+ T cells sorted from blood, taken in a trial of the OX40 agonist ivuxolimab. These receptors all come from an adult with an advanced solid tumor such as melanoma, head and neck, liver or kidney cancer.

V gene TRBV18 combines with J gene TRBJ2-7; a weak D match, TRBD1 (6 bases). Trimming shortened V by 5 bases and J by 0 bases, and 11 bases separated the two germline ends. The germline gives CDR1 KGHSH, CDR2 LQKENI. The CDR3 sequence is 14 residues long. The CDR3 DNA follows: TGTGCCAGCTCATCAGGGACATTCTCCTACGAGCAGTACTTC. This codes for CASSSGTFSYEQYF.

CDR3 sequence: CASSKGLAGEGETQYF. The CDR3 DNA is TGTGCCAGCAGCAAGGGACTAGCGGGAGAAGGAGAGACCCAGTACTTC. The J gene is TRBJ2-5, the V gene TRBV5-4, with TRBD2 matching 14 bases. With 4 bases clipped from V and 4 bases from J, the junction kept 6 bases outside the gene matches. Germline lookup yields CDR1 SGHNT and CDR2 YYREEE (reference sequence). This CDR3 is 16 amino acids long.

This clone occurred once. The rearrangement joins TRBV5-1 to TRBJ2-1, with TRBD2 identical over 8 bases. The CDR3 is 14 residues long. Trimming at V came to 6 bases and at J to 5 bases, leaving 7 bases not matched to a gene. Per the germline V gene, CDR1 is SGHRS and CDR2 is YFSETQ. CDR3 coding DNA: TGCGCCAGCACGGTAGGAGCGGGGGACAATGAGCAGTTCTTC. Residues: CASTVGAGDNEQFF. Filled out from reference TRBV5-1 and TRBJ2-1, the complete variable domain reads KAGVTQTPRYLIKTRGQQVTLSCSPISGHRSVSWYQQTPGQGLQFLFEYFSETQRNKGNFPGRFSGRQFSNSRSEMNVSTLELGDSALYLCASTVGAGDNEQFFGPGTRLTVL.

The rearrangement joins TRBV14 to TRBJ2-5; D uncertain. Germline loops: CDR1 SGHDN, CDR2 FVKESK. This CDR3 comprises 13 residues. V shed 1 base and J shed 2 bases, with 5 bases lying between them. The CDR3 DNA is TGTGCCAGCAGCCAAGTACGTCAAGAGACCCAGTACTTC. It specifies CASSQVRQETQYF.

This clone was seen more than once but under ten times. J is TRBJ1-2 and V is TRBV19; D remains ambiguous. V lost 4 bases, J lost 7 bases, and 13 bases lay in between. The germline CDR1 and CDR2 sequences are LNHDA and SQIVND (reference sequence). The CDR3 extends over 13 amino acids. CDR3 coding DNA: TGTGCCAGTAGTACGTGGGGAGGAGGTGGCTACACCTTC. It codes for CASSTWGGGGYTF.

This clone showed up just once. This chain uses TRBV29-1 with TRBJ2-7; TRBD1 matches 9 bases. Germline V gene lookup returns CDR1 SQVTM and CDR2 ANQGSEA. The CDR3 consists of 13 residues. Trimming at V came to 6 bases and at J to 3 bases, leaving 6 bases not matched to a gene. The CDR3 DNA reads TGCAGCGTAGCGGGACAGGGCGACTACGAGCAGTACTTC. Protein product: CSVAGQGDYEQYF.

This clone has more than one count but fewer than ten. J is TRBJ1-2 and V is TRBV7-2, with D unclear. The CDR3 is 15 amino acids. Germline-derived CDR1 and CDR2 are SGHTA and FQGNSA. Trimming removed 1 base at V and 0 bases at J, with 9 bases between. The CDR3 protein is CASSLEQEANYGYTF. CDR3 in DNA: TGTGCCAGCAGCTTAGAGCAGGAAGCTAACTATGGCTACACCTTC.

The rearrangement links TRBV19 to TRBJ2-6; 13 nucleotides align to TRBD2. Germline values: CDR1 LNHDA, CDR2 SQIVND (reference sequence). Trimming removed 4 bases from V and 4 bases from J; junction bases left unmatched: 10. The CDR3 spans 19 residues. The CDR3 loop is CASSTTGTSGKAGANVLTF. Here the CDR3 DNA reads TGTGCCAGTAGTACTACCGGGACTAGCGGGAAAGCAGGGGCCAACGTCCTGACTTTC. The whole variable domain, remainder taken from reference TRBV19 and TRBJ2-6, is DGGITQSPKYLFRKEGQNVTLSCEQNLNHDAMYWYRQDPGQGLRLIYYSQIVNDFQKGDIAEGYSVSREKKESFPLTVTSAQKNPTAFYLCASSTTGTSGKAGANVLTFGAGSRLTVL.

The CDR3 DNA follows: TGTGCCACCAGCAAGGACAGGGGGCCCTACGAGCAGTACTTC. Its translation is CATSKDRGPYEQYF. The genes are TRBV15 and TRBJ2-7; the match to TRBD1 covers 11 bases. This CDR3 has 14 residues. The J segment lost 2 bases and the V segment lost 4 bases, leaving 1 base of the junction unmatched. Germline CDR1 reads LNHNV; CDR2 reads YYDKDF (reference sequence).

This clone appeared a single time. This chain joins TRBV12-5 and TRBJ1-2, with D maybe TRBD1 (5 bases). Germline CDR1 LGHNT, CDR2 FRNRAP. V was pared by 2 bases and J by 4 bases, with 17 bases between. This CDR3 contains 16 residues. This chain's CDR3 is CASGLLSGGALYGYTF. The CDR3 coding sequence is TGTGCTAGTGGTTTGCTCAGCGGCGGGGCGCTCTATGGCTACACCTTC.

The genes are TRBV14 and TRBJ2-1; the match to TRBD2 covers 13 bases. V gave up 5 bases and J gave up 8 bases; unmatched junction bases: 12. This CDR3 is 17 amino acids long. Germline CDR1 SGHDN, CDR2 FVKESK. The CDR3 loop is CASSVRLAGGRRHEQFF. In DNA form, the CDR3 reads TGTGCCAGCAGCGTCCGACTAGCGGGAGGTCGACGGCATGAGCAGTTCTTC.

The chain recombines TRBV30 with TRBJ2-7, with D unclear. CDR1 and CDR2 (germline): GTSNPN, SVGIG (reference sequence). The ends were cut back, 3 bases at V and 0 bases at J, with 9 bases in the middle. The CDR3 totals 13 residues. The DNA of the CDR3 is TGTGCCTGGAGGGACGGCAGCTCCTACGAGCAGTACTTC. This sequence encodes CAWRDGSSYEQYF.

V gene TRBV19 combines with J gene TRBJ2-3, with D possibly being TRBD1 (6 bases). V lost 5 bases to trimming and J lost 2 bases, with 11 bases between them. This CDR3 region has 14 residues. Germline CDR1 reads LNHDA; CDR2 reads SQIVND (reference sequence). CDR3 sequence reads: CASSDGTYTDTQYF. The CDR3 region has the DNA TGTGCCAGTAGTGACGGGACATACACAGATACGCAGTATTTT.